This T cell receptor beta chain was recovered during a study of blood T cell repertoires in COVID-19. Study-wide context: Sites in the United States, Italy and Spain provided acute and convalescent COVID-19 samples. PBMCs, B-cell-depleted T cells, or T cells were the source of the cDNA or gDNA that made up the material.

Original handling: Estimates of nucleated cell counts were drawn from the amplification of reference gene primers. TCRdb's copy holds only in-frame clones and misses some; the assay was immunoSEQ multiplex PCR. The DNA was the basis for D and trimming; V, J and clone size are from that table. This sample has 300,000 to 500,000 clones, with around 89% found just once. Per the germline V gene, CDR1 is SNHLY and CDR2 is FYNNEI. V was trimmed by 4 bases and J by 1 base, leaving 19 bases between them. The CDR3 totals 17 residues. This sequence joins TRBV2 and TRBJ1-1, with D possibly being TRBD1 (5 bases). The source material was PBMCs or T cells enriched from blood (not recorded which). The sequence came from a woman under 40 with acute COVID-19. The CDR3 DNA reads TGTGCCAGCAGTGTTATATCCAGGGCTACAACGAACACTGAAGCTTTCTTT. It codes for CASSVISRATTNTEAFF.